The 8 T cell receptor beta chains listed next were all sequenced from one sample in a study of identical twins. TCRdb reanalysed the 5' RACE reads using MiXCR and keeps one entry per CDR3 protein. The table has about 210,000 distinct CDR3 sequences, about a tenth seen once. The specimen sequenced was memory (CD45RO+) T cells sorted from blood. The receptors here all came from a woman under 30 in good health.

The chain is built from TRBV4-1 and TRBJ1-5; D is uncertain. The CDR3 is 16 residues long. Germline V gives CDR1 MGHRA, CDR2 YSYEKL. Trimming took off 0 bases at V and 2 bases at J, with 11 bases between the two ends. CDR3 nucleotide sequence: TGCGCCAGCAGCCAAGATAGCAGGATCGGCAATCAGCCCCAGCATTTT. Residues: CASSQDSRIGNQPQHF.

The V and J genes are TRBV5-1 and TRBJ1-1, with D perhaps matching TRBD1 (6 bases). The CDR3 is 15 amino acids. Trimming took off 4 bases at V and 0 bases at J, with 13 bases between the two ends. Germline loops: CDR1 SGHRS, CDR2 YFSETQ. CDR3: CASSARQDLNTEAFF. The DNA for the CDR3 is TGCGCCAGCAGCGCTCGACAGGATTTGAACACTGAAGCTTTCTTT. Full variable domain (missing parts from reference TRBV5-1 and TRBJ1-1): KAGVTQTPRYLIKTRGQQVTLSCSPISGHRSVSWYQQTPGQGLQFLFEYFSETQRNKGNFPGRFSGRQFSNSRSEMNVSTLELGDSALYLCASSARQDLNTEAFFGQGTRLTVV.

In this sample, this clonotype turned up many times. The CDR3 DNA reads TGTGCCAGCAGTTACGCGCGGAATGAGCAGTTCTTC. Amino acid sequence: CASSYARNEQFF. The chain combines TRBV6-2 or TRBV6-3 with TRBJ2-1; D ambiguous. This CDR3 is built from 12 residues. Trimming removed 2 bases at V and 7 bases at J, with 6 bases between. CDR1 and CDR2 from the germline V gene are MNHEY and SVGEGT.

This clonotype was detected a few times. The V call is TRBV7-8, the J call TRBJ2-2, with D unresolved. CDR3 length equals 15 residues. V was trimmed by 0 bases and J by 0 bases, leaving 5 bases between them. Germline loops: CDR1 SGHVS, CDR2 FQNEAQ. The CDR3 sequence: CASSLARTNTGELFF. In DNA, the CDR3 is TGTGCCAGCAGCTTAGCACGAACGAACACCGGGGAGCTGTTTTTT.

This clonotype was counted at least ten times. V and J are TRBV20-1 and TRBJ2-7, with D uncertain. This CDR3 spans 16 amino acids. Between the trimmed V and J ends, which lost 0 bases and 0 bases, there was a span of 15 bases. CDR1 and CDR2 from the germline V gene are DFQATT and SNEGSKA (reference sequence). The CDR3 DNA reads as TGCAGTGCTAGAGATCTTGGCTACCCTCCCTCCTACGAGCAGTACTTC. Its translation: CSARDLGYPPSYEQYF.

In its sample, this clonotype was seen a few times. At one end the junction does not follow the germline gene, possibly because of a read error. The chain employs TRBV5-1 and TRBJ1-4; D is undetermined. Per germline, CDR1 SGHRS and CDR2 YFSETQ. This CDR3 contains 14 residues. CDR3 in DNA: TGCGCCAGCAGCTTGAAGACAACGAATGAAAAACTGTTTTTT. Translation gives CASSLKTTNEKLFF. The entire variable domain, with the rest obtained from reference TRBV5-1 and TRBJ1-4, is as follows: KAGVTQTPRYLIKTRGQQVTLSCSPISGHRSVSWYQQTPGQGLQFLFEYFSETQRNKGNFPGRFSGRQFSNSRSEMNVSTLELGDSALYLCASSLKTTNEKLFFGSGTQLSVL.

The chain is built from TRBV7-8 and TRBJ2-5; D may be TRBD2 (6 bases). The CDR3 runs to 15 residues. Trimming cost V 5 bases and J 5 bases, with 18 bases left between them. Per germline, CDR1 SGHVS and CDR2 FQNEAQ. Here the CDR3 DNA reads TGTGCCAGCAGCCCGCCTGGGGAGGTCGGCGAGACCCAGTACTTC. Translation gives CASSPPGEVGETQYF.

Many counts were recorded for this clonotype. The chain has TRBV12-3 or TRBV12-4 and TRBJ1-1; 9 bases match TRBD1. V lost 3 bases to trimming and J lost 1 base; unmatched junction nucleotides: 3. The CDR3 consists of 15 residues. The CDR3 sequence is CASSFRQGGNTEAFF. The CDR3 DNA follows: TGTGCCAGCAGTTTTCGACAGGGGGGGAACACTGAAGCTTTCTTT.